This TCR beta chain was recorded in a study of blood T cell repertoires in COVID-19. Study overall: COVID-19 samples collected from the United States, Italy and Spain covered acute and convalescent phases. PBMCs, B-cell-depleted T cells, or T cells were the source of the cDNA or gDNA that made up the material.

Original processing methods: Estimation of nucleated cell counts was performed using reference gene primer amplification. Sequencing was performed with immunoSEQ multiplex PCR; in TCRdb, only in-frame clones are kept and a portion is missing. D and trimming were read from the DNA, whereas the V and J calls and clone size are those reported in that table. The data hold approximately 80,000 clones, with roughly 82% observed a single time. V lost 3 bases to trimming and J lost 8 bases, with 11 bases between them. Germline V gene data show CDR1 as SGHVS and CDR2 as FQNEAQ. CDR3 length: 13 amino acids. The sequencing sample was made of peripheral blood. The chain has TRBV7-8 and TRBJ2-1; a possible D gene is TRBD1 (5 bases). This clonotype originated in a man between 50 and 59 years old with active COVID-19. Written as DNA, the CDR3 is TGTGCCAGCAGCTTCCTTAGGGGCGATGAGCAGTTCTTC. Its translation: CASSFLRGDEQFF.